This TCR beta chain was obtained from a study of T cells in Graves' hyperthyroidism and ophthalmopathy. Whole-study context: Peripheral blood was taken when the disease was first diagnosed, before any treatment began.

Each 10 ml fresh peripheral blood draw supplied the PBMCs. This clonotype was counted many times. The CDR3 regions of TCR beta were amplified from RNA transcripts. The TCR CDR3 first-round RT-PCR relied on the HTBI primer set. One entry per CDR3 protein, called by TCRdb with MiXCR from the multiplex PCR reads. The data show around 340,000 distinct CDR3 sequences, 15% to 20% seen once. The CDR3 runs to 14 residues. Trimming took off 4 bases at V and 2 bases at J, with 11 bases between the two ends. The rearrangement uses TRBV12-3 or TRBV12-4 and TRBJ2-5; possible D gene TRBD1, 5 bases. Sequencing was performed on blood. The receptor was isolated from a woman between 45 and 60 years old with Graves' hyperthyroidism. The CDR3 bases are TGTGCCAGCAGTTACTCATCAGGGCAAGAGACCCAGTACTTC. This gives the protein CASSYSSGQETQYF.